The 21 T cell receptor beta chains in this list originate from one sample, sequenced in a study of response to subunit inactivated influenza vaccine. TCRdb fed the RT-PCR reads into MiXCR, producing one record per CDR3 protein. Of 650,000 to 850,000 distinct CDR3 sequences in the sample, approximately 14% were seen once. The sample was PBMCs from blood, taken 14 to 15 days before vaccination. All receptors come from a man aged 50-59 years who received an inactivated influenza vaccine.

This clonotype was seen a few times. The rearrangement joins TRBV3-1 to TRBJ2-7; a possible D gene is TRBD2 (6 bases). The CDR3 loop spans 14 amino acids. V was pared by 2 bases and J by 4 bases, with 12 bases between. Germline V gene sequence: CDR1 LGHDT, CDR2 YNNKEL (reference sequence). The CDR3 nucleotides read TGTGCCAGCAGCCAATCCGGGGCGGGATACGAGCAGTACTTC. Translated, it gives CASSQSGAGYEQYF.

This clonotype came up a few times. The gene calls are TRBV19 and TRBJ1-1; perhaps TRBD1 as D (5 bases). Deletions cut 4 bases from V and 4 bases from J, with 10 bases between. Germline values: CDR1 LNHDA, CDR2 SQIVND (reference sequence). The CDR3 has 13 residues. The CDR3 region is CASSTDRSTEAFF. The DNA for the CDR3 is TGTGCCAGTAGTACCGACAGAAGCACTGAAGCTTTCTTT.

The J gene is TRBJ2-3, the V gene TRBV6-1, with 10 bases fitting TRBD2. The CDR3 sequence is 14 residues long. J gave up 7 bases and V 7 bases, and 8 bases lay outside the gene matches. Germline lookup yields CDR1 MNHNS and CDR2 SASEGT. CDR3: CASMEAGGSNTQYF. The CDR3 nucleotides read TGTGCCAGCATGGAAGCGGGAGGGTCTAATACGCAGTATTTT.

This clonotype has a handful of counts. The chain links TRBV5-5 to TRBJ2-5; 9 bases map to TRBD2. The length of the CDR3 is 16 residues. CDR1 is SGHKS, CDR2 YYEKEE, per germline (reference sequence). Unmatched junction bases numbered 5, after V lost 1 base and J lost 1 base. In nucleotides, the CDR3 is TGTGCCAGCAGCTTGCGGATTAGCGGGGGCCAAGAGACCCAGTACTTC. It yields the protein CASSLRISGGQETQYF.

This chain connects TRBV5-6 to TRBJ1-1; no clear D gene. From germline, CDR1 is SGHDT and CDR2 YYEEEE. The CDR3 has 16 amino acids. V dropped 1 base and J dropped 1 base, with 14 bases sitting between them. The CDR3 sequence is CASSLRGLVKNTEAFF. In DNA, the CDR3 is TGTGCCAGCAGCTTGCGAGGGCTGGTCAAGAACACTGAAGCTTTCTTT.

This clonotype was seen at least ten times. V usage is TRBV12-3 or TRBV12-4 and J usage is TRBJ1-5, with D uncertain. This CDR3 has 13 residues. V was cut by 6 bases and J by 0 bases, with 6 bases left in between. This chain's CDR3 is CASRGNSNQPQHF. CDR3 bases: TGTGCCAGCAGAGGAAATAGCAATCAGCCCCAGCATTTT.

For the CDR3, the DNA is TGTGCCAGCAGCAACGGCAGGCAGGCCGCCAAAAACATTCAGTACTTC. Translation: CASSNGRQAAKNIQYF. The chain links TRBV7-2 to TRBJ2-4; D ambiguous. The CDR3 covers 16 residues. The germline CDR1 and CDR2 sequences are SGHTA and FQGNSA. Trimming removed 5 bases at V and 1 base at J, with 15 bases between.

The chain carries TRBV29-1 and TRBJ1-5; 10 nucleotides line up with TRBD1. Germline trimming cut 7 bases from V and 5 bases from J; bases unmatched to any gene: 8. This CDR3 spans 14 amino acids. Germline-derived CDR1 and CDR2 are SQVTM and ANQGSEA. CDR3 sequence reads: CSARTGGLDQPQHF. The DNA for the CDR3 is TGCAGCGCCAGGACAGGGGGTCTCGATCAGCCCCAGCATTTT.

This clonotype was seen a few times. The J gene is TRBJ2-3, the V gene TRBV27; D uncertain. V lost 5 bases and J 6 bases, leaving 12 bases between the germline ends. CDR1 is MNHEY, CDR2 SMNVEV, per germline (reference sequence). The CDR3 loop spans 13 amino acids. The chain's CDR3 is CASSPGPWDTQYF. CDR3 bases: TGTGCCAGCAGTCCGGGCCCTTGGGATACGCAGTATTTT.

The chain carries TRBV12-3 or TRBV12-4 and TRBJ2-3; no definite D call. V lost 4 bases to trimming and J lost 0 bases, with 8 bases between them. The CDR3 spans 14 residues. CDR3 nucleotide sequence: TGTGCCAGCAGTTCAGCAGTTAGCACAGATACGCAGTATTTT. Translating it yields CASSSAVSTDTQYF.

This clonotype was observed a few times. The rearrangement uses TRBV21-1 and TRBJ2-2; the table names TRBD1, a call not compared with the DNA. TRBV21-1 is recorded as a pseudogene. The CDR3 totals 15 residues. CDR3 nucleotides: TGTGCCAGCAGCAAAGGAGGGGGGCCCACCGGGGAGCTGTTTTTT. It translates to CASSKGGGPTGELFF.

This clonotype was observed a few times. The chain joins TRBV12-3 or TRBV12-4 to TRBJ2-5; D is perhaps TRBD2 (5 bases). Trimming took 7 bases from V and 5 from J, leaving 11 bases between them. The CDR3 sequence is 12 residues long. CDR3 coding DNA: TGTGCCAGCATGGCGGGCTCCGAGACCCAGTACTTC. Its translation is CASMAGSETQYF.

The chain has TRBV7-2 and TRBJ2-3; the match to TRBD2 covers 7 bases. This CDR3 has 16 residues. V dropped 2 bases and J dropped 2; count of bases not matched to a gene: 7. The germline gives CDR1 SGHTA, CDR2 FQGNSA. CDR3 loop: CASSLWLREYTDTQYF. CDR3 sequence (DNA): TGTGCCAGCAGCTTATGGTTGCGGGAGTACACAGATACGCAGTATTTT.

This clonotype was seen at least ten times. The genes are TRBV28 and TRBJ1-5; TRBD1 aligns across 7 bases. V shed 5 bases, J shed 0 bases, and the junction held 7 bases outside the gene matches. The length of the CDR3 is 16 residues. Germline V gene data show CDR1 as MDHEN and CDR2 as SYDVKM. Here the CDR3 reads CASSLRGDSSNQPQHF. CDR3 coding DNA: TGTGCCAGCAGTCTCAGGGGGGACAGTAGCAATCAGCCCCAGCATTTT.

The rearrangement links TRBV20-1 to TRBJ2-1; D possibly corresponds to TRBD2 (6 bases). Trimming left V 5 bases short and J 10 bases short, with 18 bases between. CDR1 DFQATT and CDR2 SNEGSKA come from the germline V gene (reference sequence). This CDR3 contains 13 residues. CDR3 in DNA: TGCAGTGCTTGCGGGACTGGAAAATGGGAGCAGTTCTTC. Protein product: CSACGTGKWEQFF.

Only a few counts were recorded for this clonotype. The chain joins TRBV5-1 to TRBJ2-7; 13 bases map to TRBD2. Germline trimming cut 1 base from V and 1 base from J; bases unmatched to any gene: 2. This CDR3 region has 16 residues. Germline lookup yields CDR1 SGHRS and CDR2 YFSETQ. CDR3 sequence reads: CASSLRTSGGSYEQYF. DNA for the CDR3: TGCGCCAGCAGCTTGAGGACTAGCGGGGGATCCTACGAGCAGTACTTC.

The V call is TRBV30, the J call TRBJ2-2; D gene unclear. Per germline, CDR1 GTSNPN and CDR2 SVGIG (reference sequence). Trimming removed 3 bases from V and 2 bases from J, with 7 bases in between. The CDR3 length is 13 residues. The CDR3 is CAWSTENTGELFF. CDR3 coding DNA: TGTGCCTGGAGCACCGAAAACACCGGGGAGCTGTTTTTT.

This clonotype was observed a few times. The V call is TRBV6-2 or TRBV6-3, the J call TRBJ1-5, with a tentative D call TRBD1 (5 bases). Trimming removed 7 bases at V and 3 bases at J, with 10 bases between. The CDR3 length is 13 residues. From germline, CDR1 is MNHEY and CDR2 SVGEGT. This CDR3 is CASKRGFNQPQHF. CDR3 DNA: TGTGCCAGCAAAAGGGGATTCAATCAGCCCCAGCATTTT.

The rearrangement joins TRBV5-1 to TRBJ1-4, with 11 bases matching TRBD1. This CDR3 comprises 15 residues. V trimming: 4 bases; J trimming: 8 bases; junction bases outside the gene matches: 7. From germline, CDR1 is SGHRS and CDR2 YFSETQ. CDR3 residues: CASSPGQGAQEKLFF. The CDR3 DNA is TGCGCCAGCAGCCCCGGACAGGGGGCGCAGGAAAAACTGTTTTTT. The full variable domain, with the rest looked up from reference TRBV5-1 and TRBJ1-4, is KAGVTQTPRYLIKTRGQQVTLSCSPISGHRSVSWYQQTPGQGLQFLFEYFSETQRNKGNFPGRFSGRQFSNSRSEMNVSTLELGDSALYLCASSPGQGAQEKLFFGSGTQLSVL.

The V gene is TRBV30, the J gene TRBJ1-1; D unclear. The V end was cut by 2 bases, the J end by 3 bases, with 10 bases between. Looked up from germline, CDR1 is GTSNPN and CDR2 is SVGIG (reference sequence). The CDR3 is 13 residues long. The CDR3 DNA reads TGTGCCTGGAGTTATCTGAAGGACACTGAAGCTTTCTTT. Translating gives CAWSYLKDTEAFF.

This clonotype was observed a few times. The CDR3 region has the DNA TGTGCCACCAGCAGCCGGACTAGCGCGATGAATGAGCAGTTCTTC. It is translated as CATSSRTSAMNEQFF. V is TRBV15 and J is TRBJ2-1; 9 bases line up with TRBD2. CDR1 and CDR2 from the germline V gene are LNHNV and YYDKDF (reference sequence). After removal of 3 bases from V and 7 bases from J, the junction contained 7 bases not matched to a gene. This CDR3 is built from 15 residues. Full variable domain (missing parts from reference TRBV15 and TRBJ2-1): DAMVIQNPRYQVTQFGKPVTLSCSQTLNHNVMYWYQQKSSQAPKLLFHYYDKDFNNEADTPDNFQSRRPNTSFCFLDIRSPGLGDTAMYLCATSSRTSAMNEQFFGPGTRLTVL.